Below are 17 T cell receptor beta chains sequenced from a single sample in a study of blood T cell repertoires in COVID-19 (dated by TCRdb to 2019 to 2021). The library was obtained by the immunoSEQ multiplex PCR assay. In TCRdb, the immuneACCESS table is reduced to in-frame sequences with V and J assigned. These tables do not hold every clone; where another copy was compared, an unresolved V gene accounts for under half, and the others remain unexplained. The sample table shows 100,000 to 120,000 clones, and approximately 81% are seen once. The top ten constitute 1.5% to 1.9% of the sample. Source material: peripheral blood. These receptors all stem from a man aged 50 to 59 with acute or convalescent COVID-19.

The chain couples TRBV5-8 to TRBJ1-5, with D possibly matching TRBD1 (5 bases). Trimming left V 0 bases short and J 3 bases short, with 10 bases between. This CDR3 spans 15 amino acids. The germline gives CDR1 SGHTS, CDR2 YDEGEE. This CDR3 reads CASSLGTGANQPQHF. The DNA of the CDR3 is TGTGCCAGCAGCTTGGGCACTGGGGCCAATCAGCCCCAGCATTTT. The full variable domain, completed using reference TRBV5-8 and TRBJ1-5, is EAGVTQSPTHLIKTRGQQATLRCSPISGHTSVYWYQQALGLGLQFLLWYDEGEERNRGNFPPRFSGRQFPNYSSELNVNALELEDSALYLCASSLGTGANQPQHFGDGTRLSIL.

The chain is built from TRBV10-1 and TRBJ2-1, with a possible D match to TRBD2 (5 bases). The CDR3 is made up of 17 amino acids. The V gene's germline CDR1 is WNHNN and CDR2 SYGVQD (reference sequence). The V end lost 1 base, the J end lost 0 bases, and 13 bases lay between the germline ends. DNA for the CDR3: TGCGCCAGCAGTGAGTTGGCTCCGGGGAGCTCCTACAATGAGCAGTTCTTC. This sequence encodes CASSELAPGSSYNEQFF.

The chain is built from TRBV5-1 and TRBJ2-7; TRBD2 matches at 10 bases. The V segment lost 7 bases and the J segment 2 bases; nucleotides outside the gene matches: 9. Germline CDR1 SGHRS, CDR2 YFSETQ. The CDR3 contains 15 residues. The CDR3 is CASSLVAGGTYEQYF. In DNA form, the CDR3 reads TGCGCCAGCTCCCTAGTAGCGGGGGGAACCTACGAGCAGTACTTC.

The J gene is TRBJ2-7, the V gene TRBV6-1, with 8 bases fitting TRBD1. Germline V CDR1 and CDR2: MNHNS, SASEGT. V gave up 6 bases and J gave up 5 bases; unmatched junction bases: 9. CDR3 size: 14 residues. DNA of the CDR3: TGTGCCAGCAGCTCTGGACAGGGTCGGGACGAGCAGTACGTC. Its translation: CASSSGQGRDEQYV.

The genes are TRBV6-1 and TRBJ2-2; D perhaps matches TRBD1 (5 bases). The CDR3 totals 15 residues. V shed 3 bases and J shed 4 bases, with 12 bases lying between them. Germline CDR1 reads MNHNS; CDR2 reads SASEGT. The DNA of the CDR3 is TGTGCCAGCAGTGATAAGGGAAGGGGCACCGGGGAGCTGTTTTTT. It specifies CASSDKGRGTGELFF.

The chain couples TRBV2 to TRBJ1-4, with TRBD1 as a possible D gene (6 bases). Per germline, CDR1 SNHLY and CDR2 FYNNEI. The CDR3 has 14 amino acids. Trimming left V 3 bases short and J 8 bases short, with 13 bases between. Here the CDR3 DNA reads TGTGCCAGCAGTGATGGGGGGGCCGGAGAAAAACTGTTTTTT. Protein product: CASSDGGAGEKLFF.

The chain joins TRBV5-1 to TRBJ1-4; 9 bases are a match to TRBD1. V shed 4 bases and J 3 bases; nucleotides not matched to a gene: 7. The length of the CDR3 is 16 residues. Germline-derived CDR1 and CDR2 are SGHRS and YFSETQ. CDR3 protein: CASSAQGAGANEKLFF. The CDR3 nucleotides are TGCGCCAGCAGCGCACAGGGGGCCGGGGCTAATGAAAAACTGTTTTTT. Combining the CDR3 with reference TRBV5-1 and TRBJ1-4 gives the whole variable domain KAGVTQTPRYLIKTRGQQVTLSCSPISGHRSVSWYQQTPGQGLQFLFEYFSETQRNKGNFPGRFSGRQFSNSRSEMNVSTLELGDSALYLCASSAQGAGANEKLFFGSGTQLSVL.

Here the CDR3 DNA reads TGTGCCAGCCGGAGGGGGGGAGATCAGCCCCAGCATTTT. This codes for CASRRGGDQPQHF. This chain joins TRBV28 and TRBJ1-5, with D possibly TRBD1 on 6 matching bases. In germline, CDR1 is MDHEN, CDR2 SYDVKM. This CDR3 spans 13 amino acids. V was clipped by 8 bases and J by 5 bases, with 13 bases between them.

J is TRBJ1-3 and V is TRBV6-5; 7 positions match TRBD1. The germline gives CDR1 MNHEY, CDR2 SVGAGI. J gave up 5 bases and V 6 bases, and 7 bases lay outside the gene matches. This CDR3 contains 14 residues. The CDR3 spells CASSPGQTRNTIYF. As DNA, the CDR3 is TGTGCCAGCAGCCCGGGACAGACCCGAAACACCATATATTTT.

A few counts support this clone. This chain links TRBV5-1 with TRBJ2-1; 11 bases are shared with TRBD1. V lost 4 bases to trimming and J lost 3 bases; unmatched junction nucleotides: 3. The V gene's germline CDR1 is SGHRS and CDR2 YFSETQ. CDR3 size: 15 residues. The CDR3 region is CASSPGTGGYNEQFF. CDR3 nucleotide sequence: TGCGCCAGCAGCCCCGGGACAGGGGGCTACAATGAGCAGTTCTTC.

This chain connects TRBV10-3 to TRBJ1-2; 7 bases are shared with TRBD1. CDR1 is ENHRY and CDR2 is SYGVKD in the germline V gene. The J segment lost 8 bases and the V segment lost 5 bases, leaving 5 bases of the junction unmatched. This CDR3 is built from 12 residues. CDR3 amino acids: CAISTGVRGYTF. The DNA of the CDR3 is TGTGCCATCAGTACAGGGGTTCGCGGCTACACCTTC.

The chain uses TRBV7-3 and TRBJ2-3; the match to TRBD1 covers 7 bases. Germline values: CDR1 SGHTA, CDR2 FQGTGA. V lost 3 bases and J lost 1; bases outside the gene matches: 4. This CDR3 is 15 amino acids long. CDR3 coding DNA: TGTGCCAGCAGCTTCCGGGACAGCCGCACAGATACGCAGTATTTT. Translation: CASSFRDSRTDTQYF.

The CDR3 sequence: CASRGQAPVEYF. The CDR3 DNA reads as TGTGCCAGCAGGGGACAGGCCCCCGTGGAGTACTTC. The chain links TRBV6-5 to TRBJ2-7; the match to TRBD1 covers 8 bases. The CDR3 spans 12 residues. V shed 6 bases and J 11 bases; nucleotides not matched to a gene: 9. Per germline, CDR1 MNHEY and CDR2 SVGAGI.

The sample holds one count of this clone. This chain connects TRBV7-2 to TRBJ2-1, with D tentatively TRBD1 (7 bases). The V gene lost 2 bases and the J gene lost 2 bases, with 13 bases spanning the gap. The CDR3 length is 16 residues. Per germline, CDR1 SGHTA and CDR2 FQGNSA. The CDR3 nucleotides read TGTGCCAGCAGCTTAAAGACAGGGAGGCCCTACAATGAGCAGTTCTTC. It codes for CASSLKTGRPYNEQFF.

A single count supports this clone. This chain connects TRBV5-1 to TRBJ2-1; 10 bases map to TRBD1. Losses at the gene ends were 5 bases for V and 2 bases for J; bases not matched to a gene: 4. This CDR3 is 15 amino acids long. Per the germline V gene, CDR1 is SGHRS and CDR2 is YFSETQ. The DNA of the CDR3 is TGCGCCAGCAGTTCCGGGACAGGGGCCTACAATGAGCAGTTCTTC. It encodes CASSSGTGAYNEQFF.

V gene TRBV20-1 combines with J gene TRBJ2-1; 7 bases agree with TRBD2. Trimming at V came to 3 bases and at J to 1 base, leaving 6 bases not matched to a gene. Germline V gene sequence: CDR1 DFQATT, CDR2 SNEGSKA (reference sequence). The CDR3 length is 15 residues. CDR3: CSASPAGSSYNEQFF. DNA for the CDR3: TGCAGTGCTAGTCCAGCGGGGTCGTCCTACAATGAGCAGTTCTTC.

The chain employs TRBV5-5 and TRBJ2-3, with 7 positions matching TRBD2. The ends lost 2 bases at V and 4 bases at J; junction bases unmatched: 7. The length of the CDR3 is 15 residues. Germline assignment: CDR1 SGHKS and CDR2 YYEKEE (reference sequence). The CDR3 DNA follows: TGTGCCAGCAGCTTCCGCGGGGGAGGGTCAGATACGCAGTATTTT. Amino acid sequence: CASSFRGGGSDTQYF.